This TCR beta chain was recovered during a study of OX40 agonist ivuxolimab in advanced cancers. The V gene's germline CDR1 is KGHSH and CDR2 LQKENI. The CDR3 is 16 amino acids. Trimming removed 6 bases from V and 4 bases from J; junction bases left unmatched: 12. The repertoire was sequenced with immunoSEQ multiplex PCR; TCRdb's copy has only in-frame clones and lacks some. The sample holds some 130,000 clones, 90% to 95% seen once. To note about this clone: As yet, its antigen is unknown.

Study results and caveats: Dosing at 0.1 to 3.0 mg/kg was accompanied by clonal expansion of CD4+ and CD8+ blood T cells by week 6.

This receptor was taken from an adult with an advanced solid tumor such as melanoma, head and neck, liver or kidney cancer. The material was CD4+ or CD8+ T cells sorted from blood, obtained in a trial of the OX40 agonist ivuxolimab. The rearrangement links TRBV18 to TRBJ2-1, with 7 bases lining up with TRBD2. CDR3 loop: CASSLFAGETYNEQFF. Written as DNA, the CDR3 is TGTGCCAGCTCGCTATTCGCGGGAGAAACATACAATGAGCAGTTCTTC.